The 21 T cell receptor beta chains in this list originate from one sample, sequenced in a study of T cell responses to AZD1222 COVID-19 vaccine (dated by TCRdb to the early 2020s). Library method: the immunoSEQ multiplex PCR assay. TCRdb mirrors the immuneACCESS table, restricted to in-frame sequences. Some clones are absent from its copies; in checked studies, under half trace to an unresolved V gene, and the reason for the others is unknown. For this sample there are more than 150,000 clones; 94% appear just once. The ten biggest clones cover roughly 1.5% of the sample. The time point label, as the study defines it: about 28 days (+/-7) after the second vaccine dose. Here the sequenced sample was peripheral blood, taken 28 days after the second AZD1222 dose. The receptors stem from an adult who received the AZD1222 COVID-19 vaccine.

This clone has only one observation. The genes are TRBV6-5 and TRBJ2-1; D remains ambiguous. V gave up 8 bases and J gave up 6 bases, with 17 bases separating them. CDR1 MNHEY and CDR2 SVGAGI come from the germline V gene. This CDR3 comprises 14 residues. This CDR3 is CASDPVPPVNEQFF. The CDR3 DNA reads TGTGCCAGCGACCCGGTTCCGCCGGTCAATGAGCAGTTCTTC.

The chain has TRBV6-2 or TRBV6-3 and TRBJ1-5; no reliable D call. Germline CDR1 is MNHEY and CDR2 is SVGEGT. V was clipped by 3 bases and J by 4 bases, with 4 bases between them. The CDR3 length is 12 residues. As DNA, the CDR3 is TGTGCCAGCAGTTATTTTAATCAGCCCCAGCATTTT. Encoded protein: CASSYFNQPQHF.

This clone showed up just once. This chain links TRBV18 with TRBJ1-4; D is undetermined. CDR1 and CDR2 (germline): KGHSH, LQKENI. The ends were cut back, 3 bases at V and 3 bases at J, with 14 bases in the middle. The CDR3 runs 16 residues. CDR3 DNA sequence: TGTGCCAGCTCACCGGGGAGCGGCAGAGCTAATGAAAAACTGTTTTTT. It yields the protein CASSPGSGRANEKLFF.

CDR3 coding DNA: TGTGCCAGCAGCAAAATTAAGGGGAAAGGTGAAGAGACCCAGTACTTC. This codes for CASSKIKGKGEETQYF. This sequence joins TRBV21-1 and TRBJ2-5; no DNA check was done on the table's D call, TRBD1. TRBV21-1 is a pseudogene locus. The CDR3 length is 16 residues.

The chain recombines TRBV3-1 (or the pseudogene TRBV3-2) with TRBJ2-5, with D hard to call. The CDR3 contains 12 residues. V lost 0 bases to trimming and J lost 13 bases, with 12 bases between them. Per the germline V gene, CDR1 is LGHDT and CDR2 is YNNKEL (reference sequence). Written as DNA, the CDR3 is TGTGCCAGCAGCCAAGATTCGAGGCCAGGGTACTTC. This codes for CASSQDSRPGYF.

The chain employs TRBV11-2 and TRBJ1-2; TRBD1 matches 7 bases. CDR3 length: 14 residues. CDR1 is SGHAT, CDR2 FQNNGV, per germline. V shed 4 bases and J 4 bases; nucleotides not matched to a gene: 6. CDR3 nucleotide sequence: TGTGCCAGCAGCTCCCGACAGGGCGGCTATGGCTACACCTTC. Protein: CASSSRQGGYGYTF.

The V call is TRBV14, the J call TRBJ1-6; D not resolved. CDR3 length: 14 residues. CDR1 is SGHDN and CDR2 is FVKESK in the germline V gene. The V end was cut by 1 base, the J end by 5 bases, with 6 bases between. The CDR3 DNA follows: TGTGCCAGCAGCCAAGGCAGAGATAATTCACCCCTCCACTTT. The encoded protein is CASSQGRDNSPLHF.

This clone was observed a single time. The genes are TRBV18 and TRBJ2-5; D gene uncertain. Deletions cut 6 bases from V and 5 bases from J, with 13 bases between. CDR3 length: 13 residues. Germline V gene sequence: CDR1 KGHSH, CDR2 LQKENI. The CDR3 coding sequence is TGTGCCAGCTCCCTCAGCCCGGCGGAGACCCAGTACTTC. The encoded protein is CASSLSPAETQYF.

The chain uses TRBV3-1 (or the pseudogene TRBV3-2) and TRBJ2-1; tentative D call: TRBD2 (5 bases). The CDR3 is 12 amino acids. The V gene's germline CDR1 is LGHDT and CDR2 YNNKEL (reference sequence). Trimming removed 4 bases from V and 4 bases from J, with 5 bases in between. CDR3 residues: CASSPGYNEQFF. The CDR3, as DNA: TGTGCCAGCAGCCCGGGATACAATGAGCAGTTCTTC.

V is TRBV7-9 and J is TRBJ1-2; the match to TRBD1 covers 7 bases. The trim removed 5 bases at V and 8 bases at J, leaving 8 bases unmatched. Germline V CDR1 and CDR2: SEHNR, FQNEAQ (reference sequence). The CDR3 extends over 13 amino acids. As DNA, the CDR3 is TGTGCCAGCAGCGCCGGACAGGTGGTGGGCTACACCTTC. This translates into CASSAGQVVGYTF.

This chain uses TRBV7-9 with TRBJ1-2; possible D gene TRBD1, 6 bases. This CDR3 has 16 amino acids. Trimming left V 4 bases short and J 1 base short, with 16 bases between. The germline gives CDR1 SEHNR, CDR2 FQNEAQ (reference sequence). CDR3 nucleotide sequence: TGTGCCAGCAGCTCTGTGGATTGGACAGTTAACTATGGCTACACCTTC. It encodes CASSSVDWTVNYGYTF.

This clone showed up just once. The CDR3 coding sequence is TGTGCCAGCAGTTCTGGGGACTATGGCTACACCTTC. Translated: CASSSGDYGYTF. The rearrangement links TRBV5-6 to TRBJ1-2; no clear D. The germline V gene has CDR1 SGHDT and CDR2 YYEEEE. CDR3 size: 12 residues. The ends were cut back, 5 bases at V and 3 bases at J, with 8 bases in the middle. The full variable domain, completed using reference TRBV5-6 and TRBJ1-2, is DAGVTQSPTHLIKTRGQQVTLRCSPKSGHDTVSWYQQALGQGPQFIFQYYEEEERQRGNFPDRFSGHQFPNYSSELNVNALLLGDSALYLCASSSGDYGYTFGSGTRLTVV.

This chain uses TRBV19 with TRBJ1-2; 9 positions match TRBD1. The germline V gene encodes CDR1 LNHDA and CDR2 SQIVND (reference sequence). The CDR3 is 15 residues long. V was pared by 5 bases and J by 1 base, with 5 bases of the junction left unmatched. This CDR3 reads CASSWDRASNYGYTF. The CDR3 DNA reads TGTGCCAGTAGTTGGGACAGGGCGAGTAACTATGGCTACACCTTC.

The chain uses TRBV9 and TRBJ1-2; possible D gene TRBD1, 5 bases. The V end was cut by 4 bases, the J end by 3 bases, with 16 bases between. The CDR3 runs 15 residues. In germline, CDR1 is SGDLS, CDR2 YYNGEE. CDR3 nucleotide sequence: TGTGCCAGCAGCCGGGAAGGGACCACATACTATGGCTACACCTTC. It yields the protein CASSREGTTYYGYTF.

The CDR3 DNA sequence: TGTGCCAGCAGCCACCCCACAGGGGGCGTAGCCAAAAACATTCAGTACTTC. Its translation is CASSHPTGGVAKNIQYF. The rearrangement links TRBV11-2 to TRBJ2-4; TRBD1 aligns across 9 bases. The CDR3 is made up of 17 amino acids. The V gene's germline CDR1 is SGHAT and CDR2 FQNNGV. J was trimmed by 0 bases and V by 5 bases; bases with no gene match: 8.

This chain connects TRBV14 to TRBJ2-6, with no clear D. In germline, CDR1 is SGHDN, CDR2 FVKESK. Trimming removed 2 bases at V and 0 bases at J, with 5 bases between. This CDR3 comprises 15 residues. The CDR3 protein is CASSQLNSGANVLTF. CDR3 DNA: TGTGCCAGCAGCCAATTAAACTCTGGGGCCAACGTCCTGACTTTC.

This rearrangement joins TRBV30 to TRBJ2-7; D possibly corresponds to TRBD2 (6 bases). V was shortened by 2 bases and J by 7 bases, with 18 bases between the two germline ends. This CDR3 region has 14 residues. Per the germline V gene, CDR1 is GTSNPN and CDR2 is SVGIG (reference sequence). The DNA for the CDR3 is TGTGCCTGGAGTTACCCGGGACTCCTGTGGGAGCAGTACTTC. Translation gives CAWSYPGLLWEQYF.

This chain connects TRBV11-2 to TRBJ2-2; TRBD2 agrees at 13 bases. CDR3 length: 17 residues. Trimming at V came to 5 bases and at J to 4 bases, leaving 7 bases not matched to a gene. Germline CDR1 and CDR2: SGHAT and FQNNGV. The CDR3 nucleotides are TGTGCCAGCAGCCGACTAGCGGGAGGAGTTGGCACCGGGGAGCTGTTTTTT. Protein: CASSRLAGGVGTGELFF.

The chain has TRBV11-3 and TRBJ2-5; D gene uncertain. Trimming cost V 5 bases and J 2 bases, with 9 bases left between them. Germline V CDR1 and CDR2: SGHNT, YENEEA. The CDR3 runs to 13 residues. The CDR3 here is CASSPRTQETQYF. The CDR3 nucleotides read TGTGCCAGCAGCCCAAGGACGCAAGAGACCCAGTACTTC.

The V gene is TRBV6-1, the J gene TRBJ1-2; D perhaps matches TRBD1 (5 bases). Looked up from germline, CDR1 is MNHNS and CDR2 is SASEGT. With 3 bases removed from V and 4 bases from J, the gap between germline ends came to 6 bases. The CDR3 consists of 12 residues. The CDR3 region has the DNA TGTGCCAGCAGTGACAGGGTCTATGGCTACACCTTC. It translates to CASSDRVYGYTF.

CDR3 amino acids: CASSSPAGGGETQYF. CDR3 coding DNA: TGTGCCAGCAGCTCCCCGGCAGGGGGCGGGGAGACCCAGTACTTC. The chain carries TRBV7-8 and TRBJ2-5; 8 bases fit TRBD1. CDR1 and CDR2 (germline): SGHVS, FQNEAQ. Germline trimming cut 4 bases from V and 5 bases from J; bases unmatched to any gene: 9. The CDR3 contains 15 residues.